What follows describes a single T cell receptor beta chain. Investigators performed immunoSEQ version v3.0 at survey level. Profiled with immunoSEQ multiplex PCR; TCRdb holds only in-frame clones, not every one. The table has around 22,000 clones, 85% to 95% seen once; the top ten hold about 2%. The sample is drawn from a study of long-term antiretroviral therapy in people with HIV. This CDR3 contains 13 residues. Germline CDR1 and CDR2: SGHDT and YYEEEE. The V and J ends lost 2 bases and 0 bases respectively, with 5 bases between them. The material was unsorted PBMCs, obtained about 4.9 years after starting antiretroviral therapy. The rearrangement joins TRBV5-6 to TRBJ1-1, with D uncertain. The sequence was collected from a woman in her forties or fifties with HIV. CDR3 bases: TGTGCCAGCAGCTTCGGGATGAACACTGAAGCTTTCTTT. Translated: CASSFGMNTEAFF.